This T cell receptor (beta chain) was identified during a study of neurological immune-mediated disorders. At least ten counts were recorded for this clonotype. The sample's time point: longitudinal time-point 3. MiXCR was run by TCRdb on the 5' RACE reads, yielding one entry per CDR3 protein. The sample yields tens of thousands of distinct CDR3 sequences, more than 7% seen once. The V and J ends lost 1 base and 5 bases, in that order; junction bases with no gene match: 9. The CDR3 is 18 amino acids. Per germline, CDR1 SGHTA and CDR2 FQGNSA. Material: PBMCs. This TCR derives from a woman in her forties in good health. The V call is TRBV7-2, the J call TRBJ2-2, with 11 bases aligning to TRBD2. In DNA form, the CDR3 reads TGTGCCAGCAGCTTAGAGTATCGACTAGCGGGACGAACCGGGGAGCTGTTTTTT. Its translation: CASSLEYRLAGRTGELFF.